This record looks at one T cell receptor beta chain sequence and its context. A single base separates this from a much larger clone, so it may be a read error. MiXCR, run by TCRdb on the multiplex PCR reads, gives a single entry per CDR3 protein. The sample gives 200,000 to 250,000 distinct CDR3 sequences, around 35% of which show up once; approximately 3.3% is in the top ten. The sample belongs to a study of breast tumors, draining lymph nodes, adjacent tissues. V was trimmed by 3 bases and J by 12 bases, leaving 15 bases between them. CDR3 length: 13 amino acids. Axillary draining lymph nodes of breast cancer patients supplied the node samples.

This chain uses TRBV12-3 or TRBV12-4 with TRBJ2-1; D assignment may be TRBD1 or TRBD2 (5 bases each). The sequencing input was axillary lymph node tissue. The receptor comes from a female donor with breast cancer. Some clones in this sample may be carry-over from other donors' samples. CDR3 nucleotide sequence: TGTGCCAGCAGTTTGGAGTGGGGGTCTGGGCAGTTCTTC. Residues: CASSLEWGSGQFF.